This record covers a single TCR beta chain. Antigen: not known. These data are taken from a study of cytomegalovirus exposure and HLA in healthy donors. Looking at the study overall: Both the 120 validation repertoires and the roughly 700 first-cohort repertoires used the same platform, as reported by a later analysis. Points from the study as a whole: The tendency of first-cohort TCR clusters to co-occur in the 120 or so validation repertoires was the finding of a later analysis. TCR beta chains numbering more than 150 were designated cytomegalovirus-associated. Rare TCR sequences predominated, though certain public TCRs were found in many donors.

CDR1 and CDR2 (germline): LGHNA, YNFKEQ. The CDR3 totals 16 residues. Trimming cost V 1 base and J 5 bases, with 17 bases left between them. Sequencing used immunoSEQ multiplex PCR; TCRdb keeps in-frame clones, though not all of them. The profile shows 120,000 or so clones, less than 90% of them singletons. Sequencing used PBMCs. The J gene is TRBJ2-5, the V gene TRBV4-2; D gene unclear. This TCR was recovered from a man between 18 and 29 years old in good health and CMV-seropositive. This chain's CDR3 is CASSQVGGSSSETQYF. The CDR3 region has the DNA TGTGCCAGCAGCCAAGTTGGCGGTAGCTCGTCGGAGACCCAGTACTTC.